A single sample gave rise to the 10 T cell receptor beta chains below, sequenced in a study of response to subunit inactivated influenza vaccine. A single record per CDR3 protein comes from TCRdb applying MiXCR to the RT-PCR reads. The sample carries about 500,000 distinct CDR3 sequences, roughly 7.9% recorded once. Specimen: PBMCs from blood, collected 23 months after vaccination. All receptors come from a man between 50 and 69 years old who received an inactivated influenza vaccine.

The chain has TRBV12-3 or TRBV12-4 and TRBJ2-2, with D hard to call. Between the trimmed V and J ends, which lost 6 bases and 5 bases, there was a span of 10 bases. The CDR3 loop spans 13 amino acids. The CDR3, as DNA: TGTGCCAGCAGATACCGTAGAACCGGGGAGCTGTTTTTT. It is translated as CASRYRRTGELFF.

The sample holds many counts of this clonotype. This chain joins TRBV2 and TRBJ2-7, with a tentative D call TRBD2 (5 bases). The ends were cut back, 7 bases at V and 5 bases at J, with 12 bases in the middle. The germline V gene has CDR1 SNHLY and CDR2 FYNNEI. CDR3 size: 12 residues. The CDR3 spells CASMSLAHEQYF. DNA for the CDR3: TGTGCCAGCATGTCCCTAGCCCACGAGCAGTACTTC. Full variable domain (rest looked up from reference TRBV2 and TRBJ2-7): EPEVTQTPSHQVTQMGQEVILRCVPISNHLYFYWYRQILGQKVEFLVSFYNNEISEKSEIFDDQFSVERPDGSNFTLKIRSTKLEDSAMYFCASMSLAHEQYFGPGTRLTVT.

CDR3 nucleotides: TGTGCCAGCAGCCAAAACAGGGGGCCTAATGAAAAACTGTTTTTT. This sequence encodes CASSQNRGPNEKLFF. The chain links TRBV3-1 to TRBJ1-4, with 9 bases that match TRBD1. This CDR3 has 15 residues. Per the germline V gene, CDR1 is LGHDT and CDR2 is YNNKEL (reference sequence). Unmatched junction bases numbered 1, after V lost 2 bases and J lost 3 bases.

The rearrangement joins TRBV6-1 to TRBJ1-2; 8 positions match TRBD1. Germline CDR1 MNHNS, CDR2 SASEGT. This CDR3 region has 14 residues. The V segment lost 6 bases and the J segment 3 bases; nucleotides outside the gene matches: 6. CDR3 region: CASRETGADYGYTF. In DNA, the CDR3 is TGTGCCAGCAGGGAGACAGGGGCTGACTATGGCTACACCTTC.

A few counts support this clonotype. V and J are TRBV27 and TRBJ1-1, with a possible D match to TRBD1 (5 bases). Looked up from germline, CDR1 is MNHEY and CDR2 is SMNVEV (reference sequence). Trimming removed 3 bases from V and 2 bases from J, with 10 bases in between. CDR3 length: 14 residues. The CDR3 sequence is CASSFWQGNTEAFF. Here the CDR3 DNA reads TGTGCCAGCAGTTTTTGGCAGGGAAACACTGAAGCTTTCTTT.

This clonotype was seen many times. The chain links TRBV27 to TRBJ2-2; 11 bases align to TRBD1. V shed 5 bases and J 7 bases; nucleotides not matched to a gene: 9. The CDR3 sequence is 16 residues long. Germline V gives CDR1 MNHEY, CDR2 SMNVEV (reference sequence). In nucleotides, the CDR3 is TGTGCCAGCAGTGGCGCCGGGACAGGGGGTATCGGGGAGCTGTTTTTT. This translates into CASSGAGTGGIGELFF.

The V and J genes are TRBV24-1 and TRBJ2-1; 11 bases agree with TRBD2. J was trimmed by 10 bases and V by 3 bases; bases with no gene match: 10. The CDR3 runs 16 residues. The germline V gene has CDR1 KGHDR and CDR2 SFDVKD. CDR3 DNA: TGTGCCACCAGTGATCCTGTAGCGGGGGGGCCGCAGGAGCAGTTCTTC. Translating it yields CATSDPVAGGPQEQFF.

This clonotype was seen more than once but under ten times. The rearrangement uses TRBV11-1 and TRBJ2-1; D possibly matches TRBD1 or TRBD2 (7 bases each). This CDR3 spans 16 amino acids. The V gene's germline CDR1 is SGHAT and CDR2 FQDESV (reference sequence). V lost 5 bases and J 5 bases, leaving 19 bases between the germline ends. In DNA, the CDR3 is TGTGCCAGCAGCCATCAGACAGGGAGGGTGAACAATGAGCAGTTCTTC. The encoded protein is CASSHQTGRVNNEQFF.

This clonotype occurred many times. The chain has TRBV12-3 or TRBV12-4 and TRBJ2-2; TRBD2 matches at 10 bases. Trimming removed 2 bases from V and 3 bases from J; junction bases left unmatched: 3. This CDR3 region has 16 residues. CDR3 nucleotides: TGTGCCAGCAGTTTATCTAGCGGGGGTCACACCGGGGAGCTGTTTTTT. Translating gives CASSLSSGGHTGELFF.

The V call is TRBV15, the J call TRBJ1-1, with TRBD1 matching over 11 bases. After removal of 4 bases from V and 5 bases from J, the junction contained 9 bases not matched to a gene. The length of the CDR3 is 16 residues. CDR1 LNHNV and CDR2 YYDKDF come from the germline V gene (reference sequence). The CDR3 sequence: CATSKRTGGARTEAFF. In DNA, the CDR3 is TGTGCCACCAGCAAACGGACAGGGGGCGCAAGGACTGAAGCTTTCTTT.